A single sample gave rise to the 27 T cell receptor beta chains below, sequenced in a study of early T cells in non-severe SARS-CoV-2 infection. TCRdb fed the 5' RACE reads into MiXCR, producing one record per CDR3 protein. The table includes about 90,000 distinct CDR3 sequences, more than 10% detected once. The sample consisted of whole blood, taken at baseline. These receptors were obtained from an adult who was a healthcare worker with PCR-confirmed SARS-CoV-2 infection or an uninfected control (not recorded which).

This clonotype was counted many times. V gene TRBV11-2 combines with J gene TRBJ1-1; D is perhaps TRBD1 (5 bases). The CDR3 is 14 amino acids. The germline CDR1 and CDR2 sequences are SGHAT and FQNNGV. With 2 bases removed from V and 4 bases from J, the gap between germline ends came to 11 bases. CDR3 in DNA: TGTGCCAGCAGCTTAAGGCAGGGCGCCACTGAAGCTTTCTTT. Its translation is CASSLRQGATEAFF.

This clonotype was seen many times. This chain joins TRBV7-2 and TRBJ2-1; D uncertain. The CDR3 covers 15 residues. Trimming removed 1 base at V and 0 bases at J, with 7 bases between. Germline V gene lookup returns CDR1 SGHTA and CDR2 FQGNSA. The DNA for the CDR3 is TGTGCCAGCAGCTTAGGTCCAAGCTCCTACAATGAGCAGTTCTTC. Protein sequence: CASSLGPSSYNEQFF.

The chain recombines TRBV12-3 or TRBV12-4 with TRBJ1-6; 7 bases agree with TRBD1. There are 15 residues in the CDR3. V lost 6 bases to trimming and J lost 7 bases; unmatched junction nucleotides: 9. CDR3 loop: CASRPSGTENSPLHF. The CDR3 region has the DNA TGTGCCAGCAGGCCCTCGGGGACAGAGAATTCACCCCTCCACTTT.

The genes are TRBV29-1 and TRBJ2-7; either TRBD1 or TRBD2 may supply D (5 bases each). Germline-derived CDR1 and CDR2 are SQVTM and ANQGSEA. CDR3 length equals 13 residues. With 7 bases removed from V and 2 bases from J, the gap between germline ends came to 15 bases. The CDR3 DNA follows: TGCAGCGGGTGGGACCCCTCGGCCTACGAGCAGTACTTC. Its translation is CSGWDPSAYEQYF.

The genes are TRBV9 and TRBJ2-2; 7 bases line up with TRBD1. The V gene end was trimmed by 8 bases and the J gene end by 1 base; junction bases not matched to a gene: 5. The CDR3 covers 14 residues. The germline V gene has CDR1 SGDLS and CDR2 YYNGEE. The DNA for the CDR3 is TGTGCCAGTACAAGGACAGGGAACACCGGGGAGCTGTTTTTT. Amino acid sequence: CASTRTGNTGELFF.

There are a few counts of this clonotype. An end of the junction does not agree with germline; a read error may underlie this. V usage is TRBV6-6 and J usage is TRBJ1-4; TRBD1 is a possible D gene (6 bases). The germline V gene has CDR1 MNHNY and CDR2 SVGAGI (reference sequence). The CDR3 length is 13 residues. The CDR3 DNA sequence: TGTGCCAGCAGTGGACTTACTACAGGGCCCGACTCTTTT. This translates into CASSGLTTGPDSF.

This clonotype was picked up a small number of times. The V call is TRBV3-1, the J call TRBJ2-3; 12 nucleotides agree with TRBD2. This CDR3 contains 17 residues. Germline CDR1 LGHDT, CDR2 YNNKEL (reference sequence). Unmatched junction bases numbered 6, after V lost 0 bases and J lost 5 bases. CDR3 bases: TGTGCCAGCAGCCAAGAAGCCACTAGCGGGAGGATAGATACGCAGTATTTT. Translated, it gives CASSQEATSGRIDTQYF.

The rearrangement links TRBV12-3 or TRBV12-4 to TRBJ1-6; the D gene is possibly TRBD1 (5 bases). The CDR3 runs 15 residues. Trimming took 6 bases from V and 7 from J, leaving 16 bases between them. CDR3 sequence: CASRPQAMENSPLHF. In DNA form, the CDR3 reads TGTGCCAGCAGGCCACAGGCAATGGAAAATTCACCCCTCCACTTT.

The chain recombines TRBV29-1 with TRBJ1-1; D not certain. The CDR3 runs to 13 residues. V lost 6 bases, J lost 0 bases, and 11 bases lay in between. Germline assignment: CDR1 SQVTM and CDR2 ANQGSEA. The CDR3 nucleotides read TGCAGCGTGCACCGGGGTTTGAACACTGAAGCTTTCTTT. Its translation: CSVHRGLNTEAFF.

The J gene is TRBJ2-1, the V gene TRBV19; D ambiguous. The CDR3 runs to 13 residues. Germline CDR1 and CDR2: LNHDA and SQIVND (reference sequence). Trimming shortened V by 1 base and J by 7 bases, and 8 bases separated the two germline ends. In DNA, the CDR3 is TGTGCCAGTAGTATAGTATCCCTGAATGAGCAGTTCTTC. Its protein is CASSIVSLNEQFF.

To note about this clonotype: One end of the junction varies from germline; a read error may be responsible. The gene calls are TRBV2 and TRBJ2-1; 10 nucleotides line up with TRBD1. Germline-derived CDR1 and CDR2 are SNHLY and FYNNEI. This CDR3 spans 11 amino acids. Here the CDR3 DNA reads TGTGCCAGCAGGGGGACAGGGGCCCTAGTCTTC. It yields the protein CASRGTGALVF.

V and J are TRBV3-1 and TRBJ2-2; D gene unclear. The CDR3 runs to 13 residues. Trimming removed 3 bases from V and 2 bases from J, with 4 bases in between. Germline V gene data show CDR1 as LGHDT and CDR2 as YNNKEL (reference sequence). The CDR3 DNA reads TGTGCCAGCAGCCACGGAAACACCGGGGAGCTGTTTTTT. This codes for CASSHGNTGELFF.

This clonotype was found many times. The chain employs TRBV5-1 and TRBJ2-3; 8 bases fit TRBD1. J was trimmed by 4 bases and V by 2 bases; bases with no gene match: 6. The CDR3 consists of 15 residues. Germline V gene data show CDR1 as SGHRS and CDR2 as YFSETQ. The CDR3 DNA sequence: TGCGCCAGCAGCTTTGCAGGGGGCGGTTCAGATACGCAGTATTTT. Protein product: CASSFAGGGSDTQYF.

This chain joins TRBV18 and TRBJ2-7; D remains ambiguous. Germline CDR1 reads KGHSH; CDR2 reads LQKENI. There are 15 residues in the CDR3. Deletions cut 0 bases from V and 1 base from J, with 10 bases between. The DNA of the CDR3 is TGTGCCAGCTCACCACCGTCAGGCGGATCCTACGAGCAGTACTTC. Its translation is CASSPPSGGSYEQYF.

A few counts support this clonotype. V gene TRBV27 combines with J gene TRBJ1-1, with D unclear. CDR3 length: 14 residues. Germline CDR1 and CDR2: MNHEY and SMNVEV (reference sequence). V lost 4 bases and J lost 4, with 13 bases in between. Here the CDR3 reads CASSSVGGVTEAFF. For the CDR3, the DNA is TGTGCCAGCAGTTCGGTTGGTGGGGTCACTGAAGCTTTCTTT.

This clonotype has a count of ten or more. The chain combines TRBV29-1 with TRBJ1-5; 7 positions agree with TRBD1. CDR3 length equals 13 residues. With V trimmed by 6 bases and J by 1 base, 3 bases remained unmatched. Germline assignment: CDR1 SQVTM and CDR2 ANQGSEA. The chain's CDR3 is CSVGGQSNQPQHF. CDR3 nucleotides: TGCAGCGTCGGGGGACAGAGCAATCAGCCCCAGCATTTT.

This clonotype was found many times. The V call is TRBV10-3, the J call TRBJ2-1; D is uncertain. From germline, CDR1 is ENHRY and CDR2 SYGVKD. CDR3 length: 14 residues. The DNA of the CDR3 is TGTGCAATACGAGGAAACTTCCCGCACAATGAGCAGTTCTTC. Translated, it gives CAIRGNFPHNEQFF.

This clonotype was found a few times. This chain links TRBV7-8 with TRBJ2-1; 12 nucleotides align to TRBD2. After removal of 5 bases from V and 10 bases from J, the junction contained 6 bases not matched to a gene. The CDR3 is made up of 14 amino acids. The germline V gene has CDR1 SGHVS and CDR2 FQNEAQ. The CDR3 bases are TGTGCCAGCAGCCCGACTAGCGGGAGTCACGAGCAGTTCTTC. It codes for CASSPTSGSHEQFF.

Many counts were recorded for this clonotype. The V call is TRBV7-9, the J call TRBJ2-5, with 7 bases aligning to TRBD2. Germline lookup yields CDR1 SEHNR and CDR2 FQNEAQ (reference sequence). V was pared by 7 bases and J by 8 bases, with 13 bases of the junction left unmatched. CDR3 length: 14 residues. For the CDR3, the DNA is TGTGCCAGCAACCCGACCGGGACTACCGGTACCCAGTACTTC. Amino acids: CASNPTGTTGTQYF.

The chain couples TRBV3-1 to TRBJ2-3; no reliable D call. The CDR3 has 13 amino acids. V lost 3 bases and J 8 bases, leaving 12 bases between the germline ends. Germline-derived CDR1 and CDR2 are LGHDT and YNNKEL (reference sequence). DNA of the CDR3: TGTGCCAGCAGCCAGGAACCTAGGTCTACGCAGTATTTT. This sequence encodes CASSQEPRSTQYF.

The table lists this clonotype with a few counts. Germline and junction disagree at one end, which may indicate a read error. The chain joins TRBV7-3 to TRBJ2-3; 12 bases align to TRBD2. Per the germline V gene, CDR1 is SGHTA and CDR2 is FQGTGA. The CDR3 covers 18 residues. DNA for the CDR3: TGTGCCAGCAGCCTAACTCCAGGACTAGCGGGACGGACAGATACGCAGTATTTT. Translating it yields CASSLTPGLAGRTDTQYF.

The chain carries TRBV11-3 and TRBJ2-5; D possibly corresponds to TRBD2 (6 bases). Per the germline V gene, CDR1 is SGHNT and CDR2 is YENEEA. The CDR3 has 16 amino acids. The ends were cut back, 5 bases at V and 4 bases at J, with 20 bases in the middle. The DNA of the CDR3 is TGTGCCAGCAGCCGTTTTGAGGGACCGCGGGGAGAGACCCAGTACTTC. This sequence encodes CASSRFEGPRGETQYF.

A few counts support this clonotype. This chain joins TRBV10-1 and TRBJ1-5, with D possibly TRBD1 on 5 matching bases. The germline V gene encodes CDR1 WNHNN and CDR2 SYGVQD (reference sequence). V lost 8 bases and J 4 bases, leaving 18 bases between the germline ends. The CDR3 contains 15 residues. The CDR3 DNA follows: TGCGCCAGCCGCCTATTGGGGGTTCGGAATCAGCCCCAGCATTTT. Protein: CASRLLGVRNQPQHF.

The J gene is TRBJ1-2, the V gene TRBV12-3 or TRBV12-4; no definite D call. With 7 bases removed from V and 9 bases from J, the gap between germline ends came to 15 bases. This CDR3 is 12 amino acids long. CDR3 region: CASTLGGLRYTF. CDR3 nucleotide sequence: TGTGCCAGCACCTTGGGAGGTCTTCGCTACACCTTC.

The gene calls are TRBV5-1 and TRBJ2-5; either TRBD1 or TRBD2 may fit D (5 bases each). Germline CDR1 reads SGHRS; CDR2 reads YFSETQ. There are 15 residues in the CDR3. With 5 bases removed from V and 4 bases from J, the gap between germline ends came to 18 bases. The CDR3 is CASRPGTSAAETQYF. CDR3 in DNA: TGCGCCAGCAGACCCGGGACGTCCGCTGCAGAGACCCAGTACTTC.

The CDR3 nucleotides read TGTGCCAGCTTTGTCTTGATGGACAGGCCCTACGAGCAGTACTTC. Amino acids: CASFVLMDRPYEQYF. This chain connects TRBV21-1 to TRBJ2-7; the tabulated D call, TRBD1, remains unverified against the DNA. TRBV21-1 is annotated as a pseudogene. The CDR3 spans 15 residues.

The chain carries TRBV6-2 or TRBV6-3 and TRBJ2-3, with TRBD2 matching over 7 bases. The CDR3 has 15 amino acids. Trimming at V came to 8 bases and at J to 2 bases, leaving 10 bases not matched to a gene. Germline values: CDR1 MNHEY, CDR2 SVGEGT. CDR3 in DNA: TGTGCCAGCTCCCCCAGCGGGACCCCCACAGATACGCAGTATTTT. This gives the protein CASSPSGTPTDTQYF.